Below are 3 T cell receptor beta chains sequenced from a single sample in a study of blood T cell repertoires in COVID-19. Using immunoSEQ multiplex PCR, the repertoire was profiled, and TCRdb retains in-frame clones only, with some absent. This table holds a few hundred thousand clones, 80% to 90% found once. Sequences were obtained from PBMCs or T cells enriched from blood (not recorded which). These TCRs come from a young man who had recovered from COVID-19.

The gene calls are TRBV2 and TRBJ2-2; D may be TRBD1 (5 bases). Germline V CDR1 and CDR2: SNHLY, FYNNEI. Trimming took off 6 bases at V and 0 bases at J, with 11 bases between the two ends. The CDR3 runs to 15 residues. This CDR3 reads CASRQQDSNTGELFF. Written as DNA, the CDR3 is TGTGCCAGCAGACAACAGGATTCGAACACCGGGGAGCTGTTTTTT.

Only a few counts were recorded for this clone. DNA of the CDR3: TGTGCCACCAGTGATTTAACAGGGGCCAGCGAGCAGTACTTC. Translated, it gives CATSDLTGASEQYF. This rearrangement joins TRBV24-1 to TRBJ2-7; 7 nucleotides line up with TRBD1. Germline CDR1 is KGHDR and CDR2 is SFDVKD. The CDR3 loop spans 14 amino acids. The V and J ends lost 1 base and 6 bases, in that order; junction bases with no gene match: 5.

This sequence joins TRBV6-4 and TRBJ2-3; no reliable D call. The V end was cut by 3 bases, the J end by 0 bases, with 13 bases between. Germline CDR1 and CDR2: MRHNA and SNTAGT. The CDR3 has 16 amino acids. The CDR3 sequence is CASSETLTSSTDTQYF. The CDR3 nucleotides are TGTGCCAGCAGTGAAACATTGACATCTAGCACAGATACGCAGTATTTT.